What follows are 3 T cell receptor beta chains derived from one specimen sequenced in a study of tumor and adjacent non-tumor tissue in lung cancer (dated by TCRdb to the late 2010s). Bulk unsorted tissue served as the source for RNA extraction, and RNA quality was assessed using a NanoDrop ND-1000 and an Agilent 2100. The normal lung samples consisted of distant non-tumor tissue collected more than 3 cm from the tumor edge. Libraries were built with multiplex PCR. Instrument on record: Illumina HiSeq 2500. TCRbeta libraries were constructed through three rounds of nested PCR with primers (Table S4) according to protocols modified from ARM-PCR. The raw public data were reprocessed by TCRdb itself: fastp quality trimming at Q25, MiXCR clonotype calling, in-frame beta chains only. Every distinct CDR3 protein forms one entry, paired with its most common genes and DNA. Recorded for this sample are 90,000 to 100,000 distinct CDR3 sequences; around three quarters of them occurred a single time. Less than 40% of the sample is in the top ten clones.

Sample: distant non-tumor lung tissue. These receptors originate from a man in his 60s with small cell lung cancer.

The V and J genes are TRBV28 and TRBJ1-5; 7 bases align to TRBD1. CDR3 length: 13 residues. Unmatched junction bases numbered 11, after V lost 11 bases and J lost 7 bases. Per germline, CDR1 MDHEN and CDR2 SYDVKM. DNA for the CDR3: TGTGCCTACAGGCAACAGGGGAGGCAGCCCCAGCATTTT. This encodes CAYRQQGRQPQHF.

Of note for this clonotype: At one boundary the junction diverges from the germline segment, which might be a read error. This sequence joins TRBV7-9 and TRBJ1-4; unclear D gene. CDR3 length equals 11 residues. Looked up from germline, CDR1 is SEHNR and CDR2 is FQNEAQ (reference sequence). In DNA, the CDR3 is TGTGCCAGCAGCCGCAATAAAAAACTGTCTTTT. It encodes CASSRNKKLSF.

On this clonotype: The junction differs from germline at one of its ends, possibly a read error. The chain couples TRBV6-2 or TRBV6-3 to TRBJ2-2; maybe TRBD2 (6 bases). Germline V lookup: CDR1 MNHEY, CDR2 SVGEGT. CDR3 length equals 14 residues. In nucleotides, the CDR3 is TGTGTCAGTGAGGAGGGAGAGCGCACCGTGGAGCTGTTTTTT. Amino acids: CVSEEGERTVELFF.